Listed below are T cell receptor beta chains from one sample, sequenced in a study of CD8+ T cells in alopecia areata. Here immunoSEQ multiplex PCR was the method, and the copy in TCRdb shows in-frame clones only, minus some. The data contain 200,000 to 250,000 clones, 64% of them singletons. Sequences were derived from CD4+ T cells sorted from blood, sampled at week 4, from a patient treated with tofacitinib. These receptors were taken from a human donor with alopecia areata. CDR3s include the opening cysteine and the closing phenylalanine or tryptophan. A D gene is named only where the DNA matches it firmly. Only some rows state a clone size, as once, few, many or a class for expanded clones.

j_call cdr3_length clone_size d_call v_call cdr3_nt cdr3_aa
TRBJ2-3 13 - - TRBV29-1 TGCAGCGTTGGGACAGTGGGGGCAGATACGCAGTATTTT CSVGTVGADTQYF
TRBJ1-6 18 - TRBD1 TRBV7-2 TGCGCCAGCAGCCTATCAGCAGGGGGGAGCTCCTATAATTCACCCCTCCACTTT CASSLSAGGSSYNSPLHF
TRBJ2-3 14 - TRBD1 TRBV11-2 TGTGCCAGCAGCCGGGACAGCAACACAGATACGCAGTATTTT CASSRDSNTDTQYF
TRBJ2-1 14 - - TRBV7-2 TGTGCCAGCAGCTTAGTTGGGGCGGACAATGAGCAGTTCTTC CASSLVGADNEQFF
TRBJ2-7 14 - - TRBV5-4 TGTGCCAGCAGCTTGGATCAGGGAATGGGCGAGCAGTACTTC CASSLDQGMGEQYF
TRBJ2-7 13 - TRBD1 TRBV30 TGTGCCTGGAGTTCAGGGGGCACCTACGAGCAGTACTTC CAWSSGGTYEQYF
TRBJ1-1 13 - TRBD1 TRBV30 TGTGCCTGGGATTACAGGGGGGGGACTGAAGCTTTCTTT CAWDYRGGTEAFF
TRBJ1-6 11 few - TRBV20-1 TGCAGTGCTAGAGTCGTCTCACCCCTCCACTTT CSARVVSPLHF
TRBJ2-4 15 - TRBD1 TRBV7-2 TGTGCCAGCAGCTTGCGACAGGGGCCCAAAAACATTCAGTACTTC CASSLRQGPKNIQYF
TRBJ2-3 15 - TRBD2 TRBV7-2 TGTGCCAGCAGCTTCGGACTAGTGTTTGGAGATACGCAGTATTTT CASSFGLVFGDTQYF
TRBJ2-3 15 - TRBD2 TRBV7-2 TGTGCCAGCAGACTACCGGGACTAGTTTCAGATACGCAGTATTTT CASRLPGLVSDTQYF
TRBJ2-1 16 - - TRBV9 TGTGCCAGCAGCCGTAGAGGACAGTCCTCCTACAATGAGCAGTTCTTC CASSRRGQSSYNEQFF
TRBJ2-1 15 - - TRBV9 TGTGCCAGCAGCGTAGACTGGGGCTTCTACAATGAGCAGTTCTTC CASSVDWGFYNEQFF
TRBJ2-3 17 - TRBD2 TRBV5-1 TGCGCCAGCAGCTTGCGGTCTAGCGGGGCTCTCACAGATACGCAGTATTTT CASSLRSSGALTDTQYF
TRBJ2-5 17 - TRBD2 TRBV10-3 TGTGCCATCAGTGAAGAGGGACTAGCAAGGCTCGAAGAGACCCAGTACTTC CAISEEGLARLEETQYF
TRBJ1-1 14 - - TRBV25-1 TGTGCCAGCAGTTTTGGGGGCAGAGACACTGAAGCTTTCTTT CASSFGGRDTEAFF
TRBJ2-7 10 - - TRBV2 TGTGCCAGCGCTGGGGAGGCTCGGTACTTC CASAGEARYF
TRBJ1-3 14 - - TRBV7-9 TGTGCCAGCAGCGCGGGAGTTTCTGGAAACACCATATATTTT CASSAGVSGNTIYF
TRBJ2-3 14 - TRBD2 TRBV27 TGTGCCAGCAGGCGCGGGGGGCTGGGAGATACGCAGTATTTT CASRRGGLGDTQYF
TRBJ2-1 16 - TRBD2 TRBV4-2 TGTGCCAGCAGCCAAAGGACTAGCGGGGGACTCAATGAGCAGTTCTTC CASSQRTSGGLNEQFF
TRBJ1-1 13 - - TRBV18 TGTGCCAGCTCAGAGGATATGAACACTGAAGCTTTCTTT CASSEDMNTEAFF
TRBJ1-4 13 - TRBD1 TRBV7-9 TGTGCCAGCAGCTACGGACAGGGCGAAAAACTGTTTTTT CASSYGQGEKLFF
TRBJ1-1 11 - - TRBV20-1 TGCAGTGCTAGGGACTCCCCGGGAGCTTTCTTT CSARDSPGAFF
TRBJ2-5 13 - - TRBV29-1 TGCAGCGCTCGCGGGGGCCGGGGAGAGACCCAGTACTTC CSARGGRGETQYF
TRBJ2-4 13 - - TRBV2 TGTGCCAGCAGTGAAGACAGGGTTGGGATTCAGTACTTC CASSEDRVGIQYF
TRBJ2-7 13 - - TRBV5-6 TGTGCCAGCAGCTTGCCCGGCGGTTACGAGCAGTACTTC CASSLPGGYEQYF
TRBJ1-4 11 - - TRBV5-6 TGTGCCAGCAGCTTGGGGGAAAAACTGTTTTTT CASSLGEKLFF
TRBJ2-2 16 - - TRBV15 TGTGCCACCAGCAGAGATCCCACCTCGGGCACCGGGGAACTGTTTTTT CATSRDPTSGTGELFF
TRBJ2-3 13 - - TRBV10-3 TGTGCCATCAGTGGGGAAGAGTCGGATACGCAGTATTTT CAISGEESDTQYF
TRBJ1-5 18 - - TRBV23-1 TGCGCCAGCAGTCAATCGGGAGGGCGGAGGAGGGGGAGTCAGCCCCAGCATTTT CASSQSGGRRRGSQPQHF
TRBJ1-1 12 once - TRBV7-9 TGTGCCAGCAGCCCCACGTCCCCTGAAGCTTTCTTT CASSPTSPEAFF
TRBJ1-1 13 - - TRBV19 TGTGCCAGTGGACCGCCGGGGAACACTGAAGCTTTCTTT CASGPPGNTEAFF
TRBJ2-2 14 few - TRBV11-2 TGTGCCAGCAGCTTTCCAGGGAACACCGGGGAGCTGTTTTTT CASSFPGNTGELFF
TRBJ2-1 16 - TRBD2 TRBV10-3 TGTGCCATCAGTGAGGGGGCGGAGCGGGGGAGGAATGAGCAGTTCTTC CAISEGAERGRNEQFF
TRBJ1-2 15 - - TRBV18 TGTGCCAGCTCACCACGGGGTGGGCAGAACTATGGCTACACCTTC CASSPRGGQNYGYTF
TRBJ1-2 12 - TRBD1 TRBV29-1 TGCAGCGTTGGAGAGGGGGCTCATGGCTACACCTTC CSVGEGAHGYTF
TRBJ2-3 13 - TRBD1 TRBV7-9 TGTGCCTCCGGACAGGTTAGCACAGATACGCAGTATTTT CASGQVSTDTQYF
TRBJ1-1 15 - - TRBV5-4 TGTGCCAGCAGCCTCTCTTCTCGGGGGAACACTGAAGCTTTCTTT CASSLSSRGNTEAFF
TRBJ1-1 13 - - TRBV9 TGTGCCAGCAGCGCAGGACAGAACACTGAAGCTTTCTTT CASSAGQNTEAFF
TRBJ2-1 15 once TRBD2 TRBV11-1 TGTGCCAGCAGCTTAACTAGCGGGGGCTACAATGAGCAGTTCTTC CASSLTSGGYNEQFF
TRBJ2-2 14 - - TRBV19 TGTGCCAGTAGTCTATGGACTGAAACCGGGGAGCTGTTTTTT CASSLWTETGELFF
TRBJ1-1 13 once TRBD1 TRBV30 TGTGCCTGGAGGGACAGGGGTCGTCCTGAAGCTTTCTTT CAWRDRGRPEAFF
TRBJ1-1 17 - TRBD1 TRBV2 TGTGCCAGCAGTACCCGGGACAGGGGGCGGAAGAACACTGAAGCTTTCTTT CASSTRDRGRKNTEAFF